Listed below are T cell receptor beta chains from one sample, sequenced in a study of blood T cell repertoires in COVID-19. Assay used: immunoSEQ multiplex PCR; TCRdb lists only in-frame clones, some missing. Counted here are 360,000 or so clones, roughly 80% occurring once; the ten biggest clones make up about 4.8%. The sample consisted of PBMCs or T cells enriched from blood (not recorded which). The receptors derive from a woman aged 45-65 years who had recovered from COVID-19. Both conserved end residues are part of each CDR3. The order of the fields is J gene, V gene, CDR3 protein.

j_call: TRBJ1-1
v_call: TRBV19
cdr3_aa: CASSIVRTQHTEAFF

j_call: TRBJ2-5
v_call: TRBV3-1/TRBV3-2
cdr3_aa: CATRSLQKTQYF

j_call: TRBJ1-6
v_call: TRBV19
cdr3_aa: CASSTGVINSPLHF

j_call: TRBJ1-1
v_call: TRBV19
cdr3_aa: CASLGQGAFHGTEAFF

j_call: TRBJ1-1
v_call: TRBV7-9
cdr3_aa: CASSPRQGIGPEAFF

j_call: TRBJ1-1
v_call: TRBV14
cdr3_aa: CASSQAGVVTEAFF

j_call: TRBJ1-5
v_call: TRBV27
cdr3_aa: CASSLRQGNQPQHF

j_call: TRBJ1-1
v_call: TRBV7-2
cdr3_aa: CASSLDRGQGEAFF

j_call: TRBJ1-3
v_call: TRBV7-9
cdr3_aa: CASSPLDTIYF

j_call: TRBJ1-2
v_call: TRBV4-2
cdr3_aa: CASRVDRWGTNYGYTF

j_call: TRBJ2-3
v_call: TRBV7-9
cdr3_aa: CASSLAIAESTDTQYF

j_call: TRBJ2-7
v_call: TRBV5-1
cdr3_aa: CASSPLSSSGIIYEQYF

j_call: TRBJ1-2
v_call: TRBV4-1
cdr3_aa: CASSQGTGTAYNYGYTF

j_call: TRBJ1-6
v_call: TRBV27
cdr3_aa: CASSFTGGDSPLHF

j_call: TRBJ2-5
v_call: TRBV11-3
cdr3_aa: CASSLGGLPGQETQYF

j_call: TRBJ1-1
v_call: TRBV19
cdr3_aa: CASSMGRDTEAFF

j_call: TRBJ1-1
v_call: TRBV3-1/TRBV3-2
cdr3_aa: CASSQGRGAGTEAFF

j_call: TRBJ2-7
v_call: TRBV27
cdr3_aa: CASSRTDFNSYEQYF

j_call: TRBJ1-4
v_call: TRBV18
cdr3_aa: CASSPQGNEKLFF

j_call: TRBJ2-7
v_call: TRBV7-9
cdr3_aa: CASSPDGTPEQYF

j_call: TRBJ2-2
v_call: TRBV9
cdr3_aa: CASSVGQTNTGELFF

j_call: TRBJ1-4
v_call: TRBV10-3
cdr3_aa: CAISRDAGEKLFF

j_call: TRBJ1-3
v_call: TRBV13
cdr3_aa: CASSRRLTASGNTIYF

j_call: TRBJ1-2
v_call: TRBV28
cdr3_aa: CASSSLNYGYTF

j_call: TRBJ1-1
v_call: TRBV18
cdr3_aa: CASSSGSIPEAFF

j_call: TRBJ2-3
v_call: TRBV5-1
cdr3_aa: CASSLMSGTSITDTQYF

j_call: TRBJ2-2
v_call: TRBV19
cdr3_aa: CASSIGHFTGELFF

j_call: TRBJ2-2
v_call: TRBV7-2
cdr3_aa: CASSPPPLANTGELFF